One and the same sample provided the 24 T cell receptor beta chains below, sequenced in a study of shared clonotypes between healthy human individuals. Method: immunoSEQ multiplex PCR; TCRdb's copy keeps in-frame clones and lacks some. The sample shows over a million clones, about 96% of them seen only once. The sequencing sample was made of naive CD4+ T cells sorted from blood. Stated subset: CD45RA+ positively selected. Receptors were obtained from a man aged 30-40 years in good health.

The V call is TRBV7-9, the J call TRBJ1-1, with D perhaps TRBD1 (5 bases). Germline V CDR1 and CDR2: SEHNR, FQNEAQ (reference sequence). This CDR3 is built from 13 residues. The CDR3: CLPGGSGNTEAFF. CDR3 coding DNA: TGTTTACCCGGGGGGTCAGGGAACACTGAAGCTTTCTTT.

The V and J genes are TRBV29-1 and TRBJ2-1, with TRBD2 matching 13 bases. The CDR3 sequence is 16 residues long. Germline values: CDR1 SQVTM, CDR2 ANQGSEA. J was trimmed by 2 bases and V by 6 bases; bases with no gene match: 7. The CDR3, as DNA: TGCAGCGTGTCGGGACTAGCGGGGTTCCCCTACAATGAGCAGTTCTTC. Translating it yields CSVSGLAGFPYNEQFF.

In its sample, this clone was seen once. The chain is built from TRBV2 and TRBJ2-7, with 14 bases lining up with TRBD2. Germline CDR1 reads SNHLY; CDR2 reads FYNNEI. The trim removed 8 bases at V and 5 bases at J, leaving 2 bases unmatched. The CDR3 covers 13 residues. Here the CDR3 reads CASGTSGRNEQYF. The DNA of the CDR3 is TGTGCCAGCGGGACTAGCGGGAGAAACGAGCAGTACTTC.

J is TRBJ1-4 and V is TRBV28; the match to TRBD1 covers 8 bases. The V gene's germline CDR1 is MDHEN and CDR2 SYDVKM. The CDR3 extends over 15 amino acids. V shed 6 bases, J shed 7 bases, and the junction held 10 bases outside the gene matches. The DNA for the CDR3 is TGTGCCAGCAGCCGAACTCAGGGGGCGCGTGAAAAACTGTTTTTT. This gives the protein CASSRTQGAREKLFF.

The chain recombines TRBV13 with TRBJ2-7; 14 bases line up with TRBD2. This CDR3 contains 17 residues. After removal of 2 bases from V and 2 bases from J, the junction contained 5 bases not matched to a gene. Germline-derived CDR1 and CDR2 are PRHDT and FYEKMQ (reference sequence). This CDR3 reads CASSLWTSGRQTYEQYF. CDR3 in DNA: TGTGCCAGCAGCTTATGGACTAGCGGGAGGCAGACCTACGAGCAGTACTTC.

The chain joins TRBV7-9 to TRBJ2-2; a possible D gene is TRBD2 (5 bases). The CDR3 consists of 15 residues. V lost 8 bases to trimming and J lost 2 bases, with 15 bases between them. Germline CDR1 and CDR2: SEHNR and FQNEAQ (reference sequence). The CDR3 sequence is CASRPGGLNTGELFF. Here the CDR3 DNA reads TGTGCCAGCCGCCCAGGCGGGCTAAACACCGGGGAGCTGTTTTTT.

The chain couples TRBV5-1 to TRBJ1-2; 9 nucleotides align to TRBD1. This CDR3 contains 15 residues. Germline V gene data show CDR1 as SGHRS and CDR2 as YFSETQ. The junction had 11 bases not matched to a gene; V was cut back by 7 bases and J by 4 bases. For the CDR3, the DNA is TGCGCCAGCGGACGAGGGACAGGGAGGTCCTATGGCTACACCTTC. It specifies CASGRGTGRSYGYTF.

This clone showed up just once. This chain joins TRBV30 and TRBJ2-5, with 13 bases that match TRBD2. The CDR3 is 16 residues long. The V and J ends lost 4 bases and 5 bases, in that order; junction bases with no gene match: 10. From germline, CDR1 is GTSNPN and CDR2 SVGIG (reference sequence). CDR3 sequence (DNA): TGTGCCTGGAAAAGTACTAGCGGGAGGGCCTGGGAGACCCAGTACTTC. This gives the protein CAWKSTSGRAWETQYF. Using reference TRBV30 and TRBJ2-5 for the parts outside the CDR3, the full variable domain is SQTIHQWPATLVQPVGSPLSLECTVEGTSNPNLYWYRQAAGRGLQLLFYSVGIGQISSEVPQNLSASRPQDRQFILSSKKLLLSDSGFYLCAWKSTSGRAWETQYFGPGTRLLVL.

The V and J genes are TRBV9 and TRBJ2-7; 15 nucleotides line up with TRBD2. This CDR3 comprises 18 residues. V shed 2 bases and J 5 bases; nucleotides not matched to a gene: 11. The V gene's germline CDR1 is SGDLS and CDR2 YYNGEE. This CDR3 is CASSVAGGTSGRRNEQYF. The CDR3 nucleotides are TGTGCCAGCAGCGTCGCTGGTGGGACTAGCGGGAGGAGGAACGAGCAGTACTTC.

As for this clone: The same CDR3 is also encoded by other DNA sequences in this sample. V and J are TRBV2 and TRBJ1-2; D is undetermined. The germline gives CDR1 SNHLY, CDR2 FYNNEI. The CDR3 has 12 amino acids. Trimming pared 4 bases from V and 4 bases from J, leaving 7 bases between. CDR3 protein: CASSVSGYGYTF. In nucleotides, the CDR3 is TGTGCCAGCAGTGTAAGTGGCTATGGCTACACCTTC. Combining the CDR3 with reference TRBV2 and TRBJ1-2 gives the whole variable domain EPEVTQTPSHQVTQMGQEVILRCVPISNHLYFYWYRQILGQKVEFLVSFYNNEISEKSEIFDDQFSVERPDGSNFTLKIRSTKLEDSAMYFCASSVSGYGYTFGSGTRLTVV.

The chain has TRBV5-1 and TRBJ2-1, with 7 bases lining up with TRBD1. Per germline, CDR1 SGHRS and CDR2 YFSETQ. CDR3 length equals 13 residues. J lost 9 bases, V lost 4 bases, and 7 bases had no gene match. CDR3 sequence reads: CASSRRQGSEQFF. The CDR3 DNA reads as TGCGCCAGCAGCCGCAGACAGGGAAGTGAGCAGTTCTTC.

The gene calls are TRBV25-1 and TRBJ2-1; D is possibly TRBD1 or TRBD2 (6 bases each). Germline V gives CDR1 MGHDK, CDR2 SYGVNS. The CDR3 runs to 11 residues. Trimming removed 8 bases from V and 9 bases from J, with 11 bases in between. The CDR3 here is CASHWGAEQFF. Here the CDR3 DNA reads TGTGCCAGCCACTGGGGGGCTGAGCAGTTCTTC.

V usage is TRBV6-5 and J usage is TRBJ1-1, with no clear D. The length of the CDR3 is 13 residues. The germline CDR1 and CDR2 sequences are MNHEY and SVGAGI. The germline V and J ends were trimmed by 1 base and 11 bases, with 14 bases remaining between them. As DNA, the CDR3 is TGTGCCAGCAGTTACTTGAACGCGGGTCATGCTTTCTTT. It translates to CASSYLNAGHAFF.

The chain joins TRBV29-1 to TRBJ2-1, with 11 positions matching TRBD2. The CDR3 runs to 14 residues. In germline, CDR1 is SQVTM, CDR2 ANQGSEA. J lost 7 bases, V lost 7 bases, and 9 bases had no gene match. The CDR3 region is CSALAGGGWNEQFF. In DNA form, the CDR3 reads TGCAGCGCCCTAGCGGGAGGAGGGTGGAATGAGCAGTTCTTC.

This sequence joins TRBV5-8 and TRBJ2-1; 10 bases are shared with TRBD2. This CDR3 is 15 amino acids long. Unmatched junction bases numbered 5, after V lost 1 base and J lost 7 bases. CDR1 is SGHTS and CDR2 is YDEGEE in the germline V gene. CDR3 region: CASSLILAGANEQFF. DNA for the CDR3: TGTGCCAGCAGCTTGATCCTAGCGGGAGCGAATGAGCAGTTCTTC.

The CDR3 sequence: CAIRLQGYFYGYTF. The CDR3 region has the DNA TGTGCCATCAGGTTACAGGGTTACTTCTATGGCTACACCTTC. The genes are TRBV10-3 and TRBJ1-2; tentatively, D is TRBD1 (6 bases). The CDR3 contains 14 residues. The germline CDR1 and CDR2 sequences are ENHRY and SYGVKD. The V and J ends lost 6 bases and 4 bases respectively, with 15 bases between them.

The genes are TRBV5-1 and TRBJ2-4; the match to TRBD1 covers 9 bases. This CDR3 comprises 18 residues. Germline CDR1 reads SGHRS; CDR2 reads YFSETQ. After removal of 4 bases from V and 0 bases from J, the junction contained 11 bases not matched to a gene. The CDR3 bases are TGCGCCAGCAGCCCTAGGACAGGGGAGGTCTCAGCCAAAAACATTCAGTACTTC. This codes for CASSPRTGEVSAKNIQYF.

V and J are TRBV6-1 and TRBJ2-1; D possibly uses TRBD1 or TRBD2 (5 bases each). Trimming shortened V by 3 bases and J by 6 bases, and 15 bases separated the two germline ends. This CDR3 is built from 15 residues. Germline CDR1 is MNHNS and CDR2 is SASEGT. The CDR3, as DNA: TGTGCCAGCAGTGATGGGGGTTATCTGGGCAATGAGCAGTTCTTC. Residues: CASSDGGYLGNEQFF.

This clone appeared once. The V and J genes are TRBV7-2 and TRBJ2-1, with 7 positions matching TRBD1. Germline-derived CDR1 and CDR2 are SGHTA and FQGNSA. Germline trimming cut 5 bases from V and 7 bases from J; bases unmatched to any gene: 2. This CDR3 contains 12 residues. CDR3 residues: CASSQTGNEQFF. As DNA, the CDR3 is TGTGCCAGCAGCCAGACAGGGAATGAGCAGTTCTTC. The full variable domain, rest sourced from reference TRBV7-2 and TRBJ2-1, is GAGVSQSPSNKVTEKGKDVELRCDPISGHTALYWYRQSLGQGLEFLIYFQGNSAPDKSGLPSDRFSAERTGGSVSTLTIQRTQQEDSAVYLCASSQTGNEQFFGPGTRLTVL.

The chain carries TRBV28 and TRBJ2-1, with D perhaps TRBD2 (5 bases). Trimming stripped 7 bases from V and 7 bases from J, with 14 bases between. The CDR3 has 13 residues. Germline V gene data show CDR1 as MDHEN and CDR2 as SYDVKM. CDR3 bases: TGTGCCAGCATCAACTCGGGGAGAAATGAGCAGTTCTTC. Translation gives CASINSGRNEQFF.

This clone was recorded once. This chain joins TRBV28 and TRBJ1-2; 7 bases are a match to TRBD1. The germline gives CDR1 MDHEN, CDR2 SYDVKM. The CDR3 sequence is 12 residues long. V shed 6 bases, J shed 6 bases, and the junction held 4 bases outside the gene matches. The CDR3 sequence: CASRVTGNGYTF. Written as DNA, the CDR3 is TGTGCCAGCAGAGTGACAGGGAATGGCTACACCTTC.

The table lists this clone with a count of one. The sample has other DNA sequences that encode this CDR3 too. The rearrangement uses TRBV9 and TRBJ2-5; no reliable D call. Between the trimmed V and J ends, which lost 2 bases and 1 base, there was a span of 6 bases. Germline CDR1 and CDR2: SGDLS and YYNGEE. The CDR3 is made up of 13 amino acids. In DNA form, the CDR3 reads TGTGCCAGCAGCGTTACCTCCCAAGAGACCCAGTACTTC. It yields the protein CASSVTSQETQYF.

The rearrangement uses TRBV19 and TRBJ1-1, with D unclear. The CDR3 is 18 residues long. Per the germline V gene, CDR1 is LNHDA and CDR2 is SQIVND (reference sequence). Trimming took 5 bases from V and 4 from J, leaving 26 bases between them. The CDR3 DNA is TGTGCCAGTAGTCAAACCCCCGGGGTGAGGCAGTATAGCACTGAAGCTTTCTTT. This encodes CASSQTPGVRQYSTEAFF.

This chain joins TRBV2 and TRBJ1-1; 8 positions agree with TRBD1. Germline CDR1 reads SNHLY; CDR2 reads FYNNEI. The CDR3 runs 15 residues. Trimming removed 5 bases from V and 7 bases from J; junction bases left unmatched: 12. The CDR3 reads CASSSQGARLGEAFF. CDR3 bases: TGTGCCAGCAGTTCCCAGGGGGCGCGTCTCGGTGAAGCTTTCTTT. The full variable domain, completed using reference TRBV2 and TRBJ1-1, is EPEVTQTPSHQVTQMGQEVILRCVPISNHLYFYWYRQILGQKVEFLVSFYNNEISEKSEIFDDQFSVERPDGSNFTLKIRSTKLEDSAMYFCASSSQGARLGEAFFGQGTRLTVV.